The T cell receptor beta chain described here comes from a study of cytomegalovirus exposure and HLA in healthy donors. Study-level background: When 300 to 400 donors were genotyped, just over 80% of them were found to fall in the Caucasian-associated ancestry cluster.

The PCR contained 60 Vbeta and 13 Jbeta primers. Sequenced by immunoSEQ multiplex PCR; TCRdb stores in-frame clones only, minus some. The sample gives 150,000 or so clones, around two thirds of which show up once; 1.5% to 2% is in the top ten. The CDR3 length is 15 residues. With 2 bases clipped from V and 6 bases from J, the junction kept 6 bases outside the gene matches. The V gene's germline CDR1 is SGHAT and CDR2 FQNNGV. Sequencing was carried out using PBMCs. The chain links TRBV11-2 to TRBJ2-5, with 10 positions matching TRBD2. The sequence derives from a woman aged 18 to 35 in good health and CMV-seronegative. The CDR3 is CASSLLAGGRKTQYF. As DNA, the CDR3 is TGTGCCAGCAGCTTATTAGCGGGAGGTAGAAAGACCCAGTACTTC.